This TCR beta chain is drawn from a study of blood T cells in healthy people across ages. Peripheral blood, about 9.4 milliliters per donor, was collected. It was with a sample-barcoded 5' primer and a J-beta primer mix that a second PCR of about 7 to 12 cycles was run. TCRdb recomputed calls from the 5' RACE reads with MiXCR, one row per CDR3 protein. The data hold 1.5 million to 2 million distinct CDR3 sequences, with 30% to 35% observed a single time. Findings of the study overall: Nothing was known about donor CMV status, and this possibly confounded expanded clonotype changes. Roughly linear age-related decline in beta diversity appeared, significant by age about 37.

Germline CDR1 reads GTSNPN; CDR2 reads SVGIG (reference sequence). The CDR3 loop spans 15 amino acids. With regard to this clonotype: Its specificity is unknown.

The sequencing sample was made of blood. The TCR sequence derives from a woman aged 25 to 39 in good health. V and J are TRBV30 and TRBJ2-7; TRBD2 agrees at 12 bases. The J call is in doubt because the DNA end fits TRBJ2-5 better. The CDR3 spells CAWSVGLAGSETQYF. The CDR3 coding sequence is TGTGCCTGGAGTGTAGGACTAGCGGGATCGGAGACCCAGTACTTC.